A single sample is the source of the 26 T cell receptor beta chains below, sequenced in a study of T cell responses to AZD1222 COVID-19 vaccine. Assay: immunoSEQ multiplex PCR; the TCRdb copy retains only in-frame clones and omits some. In the table there are 100,000 to 150,000 clones, more than 65% of which are singletons. The sample here was peripheral blood, taken 28 days after the second AZD1222 dose. The origin of the receptors is an adult who received the AZD1222 COVID-19 vaccine.

The table lists this clone with a count of one. The gene calls are TRBV5-1 and TRBJ1-3; 9 positions match TRBD1. CDR3 length: 16 residues. In germline, CDR1 is SGHRS, CDR2 YFSETQ. The trim removed 4 bases at V and 2 bases at J, leaving 7 bases unmatched. In DNA, the CDR3 is TGCGCCAGCAGCCCAACCGGGACAGGGACTGGAAACACCATATATTTT. It encodes CASSPTGTGTGNTIYF.

The gene calls are TRBV2 and TRBJ1-3, with D maybe TRBD1 (5 bases). Germline lookup yields CDR1 SNHLY and CDR2 FYNNEI. The length of the CDR3 is 13 residues. Trimming cost V 4 bases and J 8 bases, with 12 bases left between them. The CDR3 spells CASSVGRVDTIYF. As DNA, the CDR3 is TGTGCCAGCAGTGTGGGCAGGGTGGACACCATATATTTT.

The chain employs TRBV7-2 and TRBJ1-1; D perhaps matches TRBD1 (6 bases). V was pared by 4 bases and J by 2 bases, with 11 bases between. The CDR3 length is 14 residues. Germline CDR1 and CDR2: SGHTA and FQGNSA. The CDR3 is CASSWAGGNTEAFF. The CDR3 DNA follows: TGTGCCAGCAGCTGGGCGGGGGGCAACACTGAAGCTTTCTTT. Looking up the rest from reference TRBV7-2 and TRBJ1-1 gives the full variable domain: GAGVSQSPSNKVTEKGKDVELRCDPISGHTALYWYRQSLGQGLEFLIYFQGNSAPDKSGLPSDRFSAERTGGSVSTLTIQRTQQEDSAVYLCASSWAGGNTEAFFGQGTRLTVV.

The chain links TRBV5-6 to TRBJ1-5, with TRBD1 as a possible D gene (5 bases). The germline CDR1 and CDR2 sequences are SGHDT and YYEEEE. The CDR3 is made up of 14 amino acids. Trimming removed 3 bases at V and 2 bases at J, with 9 bases between. The CDR3 sequence: CASSSARGNQPQHF. As DNA, the CDR3 is TGTGCCAGCAGCTCCGCCAGGGGCAATCAGCCCCAGCATTTT.

The count of this clone is one. In DNA form, the CDR3 reads TGTGCCAGCAGTCCCACCGGACAGGGGAACTATGGCTACACCTTC. Amino acid sequence: CASSPTGQGNYGYTF. V gene TRBV6-2 or TRBV6-3 combines with J gene TRBJ1-2; TRBD1 agrees at 9 bases. CDR1 MNHEY and CDR2 SVGEGT come from the germline V gene. The CDR3 consists of 15 residues. With 5 bases clipped from V and 2 bases from J, the junction kept 6 bases outside the gene matches.

The chain is built from TRBV29-1 and TRBJ2-5; D unresolved. Trimming took off 7 bases at V and 2 bases at J, with 8 bases between the two ends. Germline loops: CDR1 SQVTM, CDR2 ANQGSEA. There are 11 residues in the CDR3. This CDR3 reads CSAVPQETQYF. The CDR3 nucleotides are TGCAGCGCTGTCCCACAAGAGACCCAGTACTTC. Full variable domain (outside the CDR3, taken from reference TRBV29-1 and TRBJ2-5): SAVISQKPSRDICQRGTSLTIQCQVDSQVTMMFWYRQQPGQSLTLIATANQGSEATYESGFVIDKFPISRPNLTFSTLTVSNMSPEDSSIYLCSAVPQETQYFGPGTRLLVL.

V gene TRBV9 combines with J gene TRBJ2-3; possibly TRBD1 or TRBD2 for D (6 bases each). Germline CDR1 is SGDLS and CDR2 is YYNGEE. The length of the CDR3 is 17 residues. V was cut by 0 bases and J by 0 bases, with 14 bases left in between. CDR3 in DNA: TGTGCCAGCAGCGTAGAGGGGGGAAAGCTTAGCACAGATACGCAGTATTTT. Residues: CASSVEGGKLSTDTQYF.

The chain employs TRBV5-1 and TRBJ2-2; D unresolved. Between the trimmed V and J ends, which lost 0 bases and 7 bases, there was a span of 16 bases. This CDR3 contains 16 residues. From germline, CDR1 is SGHRS and CDR2 YFSETQ. The CDR3 spells CASSLGPQNPHGELFF. CDR3 in DNA: TGCGCCAGCAGCTTGGGTCCCCAGAACCCCCACGGGGAGCTGTTTTTT.

The chain links TRBV13 to TRBJ2-7; 11 bases map to TRBD1. Germline values: CDR1 PRHDT, CDR2 FYEKMQ (reference sequence). The trim removed 2 bases at V and 0 bases at J, leaving 6 bases unmatched. The CDR3 has 17 amino acids. The CDR3 region has the DNA TGTGCCAGCAGCTTATCCGGGACAGGGGGTTACTCCTACGAGCAGTACTTC. Amino acids: CASSLSGTGGYSYEQYF.

The chain links TRBV27 to TRBJ1-1, with 10 bases identical to TRBD1. The J segment lost 4 bases and the V segment lost 6 bases, leaving 2 bases of the junction unmatched. Per germline, CDR1 MNHEY and CDR2 SMNVEV (reference sequence). This CDR3 region has 13 residues. The CDR3 sequence: CASSWTGGTEAFF. CDR3 bases: TGTGCCAGCAGCTGGACAGGGGGCACTGAAGCTTTCTTT.

The V call is TRBV9, the J call TRBJ2-7; TRBD1 matches 9 bases. This CDR3 has 15 amino acids. V gave up 0 bases and J gave up 4 bases; unmatched junction bases: 5. CDR1 and CDR2 (germline): SGDLS, YYNGEE. CDR3 nucleotide sequence: TGTGCCAGCAGCGTAGTAGGGACAGGGACATACGAGCAGTACTTC. This gives the protein CASSVVGTGTYEQYF. Combining the CDR3 with reference TRBV9 and TRBJ2-7 gives the whole variable domain DSGVTQTPKHLITATGQRVTLRCSPRSGDLSVYWYQQSLDQGLQFLIQYYNGEERAKGNILERFSAQQFPDLHSELNLSSLELGDSALYFCASSVVGTGTYEQYFGPGTRLTVT.

This sequence joins TRBV28 and TRBJ1-4, with D possibly TRBD1 on 5 matching bases. In germline, CDR1 is MDHEN, CDR2 SYDVKM. There are 11 residues in the CDR3. V was cut by 2 bases and J by 15 bases, with 10 bases left in between. The CDR3 DNA is TGTGCCAGCAGTTTAAGGGGTTCGTTGTTTTTT. It specifies CASSLRGSLFF.

This clone came up once. This chain uses TRBV28 with TRBJ2-3, with 14 bases fitting TRBD2. The germline CDR1 and CDR2 sequences are MDHEN and SYDVKM. Unmatched junction bases numbered 5, after V lost 5 bases and J lost 7 bases. This CDR3 region has 15 residues. CDR3 in amino acids: CASSMTSGGANTQYF. The CDR3 nucleotides are TGTGCCAGCAGTATGACTAGCGGGGGGGCAAATACGCAGTATTTT.

The chain links TRBV7-6 to TRBJ2-7; D is possibly TRBD1 (6 bases). Trimming pared 5 bases from V and 4 bases from J, leaving 12 bases between. This CDR3 has 13 residues. From germline, CDR1 is SGHVS and CDR2 FNYEAQ. The chain's CDR3 is CASSPTQGYEQYF. The CDR3 DNA reads TGTGCCAGCAGCCCGACCCAGGGGTACGAGCAGTACTTC.

The V call is TRBV5-6, the J call TRBJ2-1; 11 nucleotides match TRBD1. The germline V gene has CDR1 SGHDT and CDR2 YYEEEE. The CDR3 extends over 16 amino acids. V shed 0 bases, J shed 6 bases, and the junction held 5 bases outside the gene matches. Written as DNA, the CDR3 is TGTGCCAGCAGCTTGGTTTTGGGACAGGGGGTCAATGAGCAGTTCTTC. Amino acids: CASSLVLGQGVNEQFF.

CDR3 loop: CASIPPGGEDGEQYF. The CDR3 bases are TGTGCCAGCATCCCCCCCGGGGGGGAAGATGGCGAGCAGTACTTC. The chain uses TRBV7-2 and TRBJ2-7, with 8 bases lining up with TRBD2. The ends lost 7 bases at V and 6 bases at J; junction bases unmatched: 14. Germline V gives CDR1 SGHTA, CDR2 FQGNSA. This CDR3 is built from 15 residues.

This clone is a singleton in its sample. The CDR3 sequence is CASSLNRDRTYEAFF. In DNA form, the CDR3 reads TGTGCCAGCAGCCTTAATAGGGACAGGACTTATGAAGCTTTCTTT. The chain is built from TRBV5-4 and TRBJ1-1, with 8 bases lining up with TRBD1. With 4 bases clipped from V and 7 bases from J, the junction kept 12 bases outside the gene matches. From germline, CDR1 is SGHNT and CDR2 YYREEE (reference sequence). The CDR3 has 15 residues.

The chain is built from TRBV19 and TRBJ2-5; 7 bases are a match to TRBD2. Germline V gives CDR1 LNHDA, CDR2 SQIVND (reference sequence). J gave up 2 bases and V 5 bases, and 8 bases lay outside the gene matches. CDR3 size: 15 residues. The CDR3 bases are TGTGCCAGTAGTCCTCCGGGACTACTTCAAGAGACCCAGTACTTC. This gives the protein CASSPPGLLQETQYF.

The J gene is TRBJ2-7, the V gene TRBV14; D uncertain. Germline V lookup: CDR1 SGHDN, CDR2 FVKESK. With 1 base removed from V and 5 bases from J, the gap between germline ends came to 6 bases. The length of the CDR3 is 12 residues. This CDR3 reads CASSQVPHEQYF. The CDR3 DNA is TGTGCCAGCAGCCAAGTGCCGCACGAGCAGTACTTC.

In nucleotides, the CDR3 is TGCGCCAGCAGCCGAGTAGCGGGGGGCCCATCCGAGCAGTACTTC. This gives the protein CASSRVAGGPSEQYF. The chain uses TRBV4-3 and TRBJ2-7, with 10 positions matching TRBD2. The germline V gene has CDR1 LGHNA and CDR2 YSLEER. This CDR3 has 15 amino acids. With V trimmed by 4 bases and J by 6 bases, 9 bases remained unmatched.

This clone showed up just once. The V and J genes are TRBV6-1 and TRBJ2-3; no firm D call. V lost 4 bases and J lost 1, with 15 bases in between. The CDR3 totals 16 residues. In germline, CDR1 is MNHNS, CDR2 SASEGT. DNA for the CDR3: TGTGCCAGCAGTGCCCATTGGCGTACGGGCACAGATACGCAGTATTTT. This translates into CASSAHWRTGTDTQYF.

In DNA form, the CDR3 reads TGTGCCAGCAGCCAGGGGGCAAGATGGACTGAAGCTTTCTTT. As protein: CASSQGARWTEAFF. This chain connects TRBV6-5 to TRBJ1-1, with TRBD1 matching 8 bases. The CDR3 length is 14 residues. Per germline, CDR1 MNHEY and CDR2 SVGAGI. The V segment lost 6 bases and the J segment 5 bases; nucleotides outside the gene matches: 8.

This clone was counted between two and nine times. The V and J genes are TRBV7-9 and TRBJ1-6, with D uncertain. Germline-derived CDR1 and CDR2 are SEHNR and FQNEAQ (reference sequence). Trimming cost V 5 bases and J 14 bases, with 10 bases left between them. The CDR3 has 11 amino acids. The CDR3 coding sequence is TGTGCCAGCAGCGCCTCCGGGGCCCTCCACTTT. Translated, it gives CASSASGALHF.

The J gene is TRBJ1-6, the V gene TRBV4-1; weak D call: TRBD1 (6 bases). The CDR3 length is 16 residues. Germline CDR1 is MGHRA and CDR2 is YSYEKL. Trimming shortened V by 3 bases and J by 9 bases, and 18 bases separated the two germline ends. CDR3 sequence: CASSHPLQQGPSPLHF. CDR3 coding DNA: TGCGCCAGCAGCCACCCCCTCCAACAGGGTCCTTCACCCCTCCACTTT.

The rearrangement links TRBV3-1 (or the pseudogene TRBV3-2) to TRBJ1-2; TRBD1 matches 10 bases. The CDR3 extends over 13 amino acids. Per the germline V gene, CDR1 is LGHDT and CDR2 is YNNKEL (reference sequence). V trimming: 3 bases; J trimming: 6 bases; junction bases outside the gene matches: 1. This CDR3 reads CASSQGQGNGYTF. The DNA for the CDR3 is TGTGCCAGCAGCCAGGGACAGGGGAATGGCTACACCTTC.

The chain recombines TRBV15 with TRBJ2-7; D gene ambiguous. The CDR3 sequence is 14 residues long. V was pared by 0 bases and J by 2 bases, with 8 bases between. Germline V gene lookup returns CDR1 LNHNV and CDR2 YYDKDF (reference sequence). The CDR3 spells CATSRDVGAYEQYF. CDR3 bases: TGTGCCACCAGCAGAGATGTAGGAGCCTACGAGCAGTACTTC.